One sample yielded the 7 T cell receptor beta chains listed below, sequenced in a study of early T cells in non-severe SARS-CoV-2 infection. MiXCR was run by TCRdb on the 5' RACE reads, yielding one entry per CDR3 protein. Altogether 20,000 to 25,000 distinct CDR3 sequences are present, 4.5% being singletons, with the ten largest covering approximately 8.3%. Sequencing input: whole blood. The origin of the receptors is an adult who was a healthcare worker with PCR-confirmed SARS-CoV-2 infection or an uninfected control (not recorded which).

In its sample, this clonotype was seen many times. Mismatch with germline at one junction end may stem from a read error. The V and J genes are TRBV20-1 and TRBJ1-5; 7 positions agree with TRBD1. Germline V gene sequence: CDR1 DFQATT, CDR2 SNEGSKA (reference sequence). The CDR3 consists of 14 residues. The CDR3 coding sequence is TGCAGTGCTAGGGACAGGAAAAGCAATCAGCCCCAGCTTTTT. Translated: CSARDRKSNQPQLF.

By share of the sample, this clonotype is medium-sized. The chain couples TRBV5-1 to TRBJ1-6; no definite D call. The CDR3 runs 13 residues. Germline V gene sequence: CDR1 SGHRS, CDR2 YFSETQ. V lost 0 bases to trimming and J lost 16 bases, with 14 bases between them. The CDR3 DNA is TGCGCCAGCAGCTTGGATCTCAAGGACGCACTCCACTTT. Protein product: CASSLDLKDALHF.

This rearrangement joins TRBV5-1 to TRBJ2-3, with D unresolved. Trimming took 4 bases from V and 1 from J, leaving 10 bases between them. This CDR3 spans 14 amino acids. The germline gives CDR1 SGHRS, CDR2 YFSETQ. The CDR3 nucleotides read TGCGCCAGCAGCCCGGAGTCCGGCACAGATACGCAGTATTTT. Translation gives CASSPESGTDTQYF.

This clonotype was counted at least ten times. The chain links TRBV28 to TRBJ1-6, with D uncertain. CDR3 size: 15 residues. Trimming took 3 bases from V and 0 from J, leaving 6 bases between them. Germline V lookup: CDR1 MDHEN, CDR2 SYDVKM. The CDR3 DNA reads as TGTGCCAGCAGTTTCATGAGCTCCTATAATTCACCCCTCCACTTT. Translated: CASSFMSSYNSPLHF.

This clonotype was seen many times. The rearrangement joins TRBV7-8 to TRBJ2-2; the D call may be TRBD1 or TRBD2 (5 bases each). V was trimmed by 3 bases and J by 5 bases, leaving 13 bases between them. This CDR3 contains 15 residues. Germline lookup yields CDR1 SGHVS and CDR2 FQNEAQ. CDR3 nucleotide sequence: TGTGCCAGCAGCTTTGTAGCGAGGGGAACCGGGGAGCTGTTTTTT. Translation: CASSFVARGTGELFF.

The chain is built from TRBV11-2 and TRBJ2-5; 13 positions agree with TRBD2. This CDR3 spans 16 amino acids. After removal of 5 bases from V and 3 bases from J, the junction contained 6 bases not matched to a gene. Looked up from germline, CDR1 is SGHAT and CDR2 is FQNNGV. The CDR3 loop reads CASSPTGTSGKETQYF. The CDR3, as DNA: TGTGCCAGCAGCCCAACCGGGACTAGCGGGAAAGAGACCCAGTACTTC.

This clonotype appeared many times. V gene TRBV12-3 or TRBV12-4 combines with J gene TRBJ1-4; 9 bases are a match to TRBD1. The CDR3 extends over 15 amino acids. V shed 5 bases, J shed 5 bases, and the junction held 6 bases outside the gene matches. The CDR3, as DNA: TGTGCCAGCAGTGCGGACAGGGGTACGAATGAAAAACTGTTTTTT. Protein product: CASSADRGTNEKLFF.